This is a list of T cell receptor beta chains from one sample in a study of regulatory T cells in long-lasting Graves disease. TCRdb called the multiplex PCR reads again in MiXCR, with one record for every CDR3 protein. The sample lists about 500,000 distinct CDR3 sequences, about 12% occurring once. Another study also made use of these data, one on T cells in Graves' hyperthyroidism and ophthalmopathy.

The sample consisted of peripheral blood mononuclear cells (PBMCs), taken at new diagnosis, from a patient treated with antithyroid drugs. These receptors came from a woman in her 30s with Graves disease. The CDR3 runs from the conserved cysteine through the conserved F or W. Fields, in order: V gene, D gene, clone size, J gene, CDR3 protein, CDR3 DNA. The D gene is left open where the match is weak. A clone size is listed for some rows: how often the clone was seen (once, few, many), or a class if it is expanded.

V: TRBV9
D: TRBD2
size: NA
J: TRBJ2-1
CDR3: CASSVSAGGESNEQFF
DNA: TGTGCCAGCAGCGTATCGGCGGGAGGGGAATCCAATGAGCAGTTCTTC

V: TRBV28
D: NA
size: many
J: TRBJ1-2
CDR3: CASSFWTDYYGYTF
DNA: TGTGCCAGCAGTTTCTGGACAGATTACTATGGCTACACCTTC

V: TRBV4-3
D: TRBD2
size: few
J: TRBJ2-1
CDR3: CASSQVGTSNWNEQFF
DNA: TGCGCCAGCAGCCAAGTAGGGACTAGCAATTGGAATGAGCAGTTCTTC

V: TRBV20-1
D: TRBD2
size: few
J: TRBJ2-1
CDR3: CSARAPSGRLDEQFF
DNA: TGCAGTGCTAGAGCACCTAGCGGGAGGTTGGATGAGCAGTTCTTC

V: TRBV19
D: TRBD1
size: NA
J: TRBJ1-1
CDR3: CASRILGFGTGRNTEAFF
DNA: TGTGCCAGTAGGATATTGGGATTCGGGACAGGGAGGAACACTGAAGCTTTCTTT

V: TRBV28
D: NA
size: many
J: TRBJ2-7
CDR3: CASSPLQGRWYEQYF
DNA: TGTGCCAGCAGTCCCCTACAGGGAAGGTGGTACGAGCAGTACTTC

V: TRBV12-3/TRBV12-4
D: TRBD1
size: many
J: TRBJ2-2
CDR3: CAMNRGLNTGELFF
DNA: TGTGCCATGAACAGGGGGTTGAACACCGGGGAGCTGTTTTTT

V: TRBV7-9
D: NA
size: few
J: TRBJ2-1
CDR3: CASSLTPGDEQFF
DNA: TGTGCCAGCAGCTTAACTCCTGGCGATGAGCAGTTCTTC

V: TRBV7-3
D: NA
size: once
J: TRBJ1-2
CDR3: CASSLDGIGSSGYTF
DNA: TGTGCCAGCAGCTTAGACGGGATAGGGAGTAGCGGCTACACCTTC

V: TRBV28
D: NA
size: many
J: TRBJ1-6
CDR3: CASRSSHSPLHF
DNA: TGTGCCAGCCGTTCTAGTCATTCACCCCTCCACTTT

V: TRBV9
D: NA
size: many
J: TRBJ1-1
CDR3: CASSVGQAPNTEAFF
DNA: TGTGCCAGCAGCGTAGGCCAGGCTCCGAACACTGAAGCTTTCTTT

V: TRBV14
D: TRBD2
size: many
J: TRBJ2-2
CDR3: CASSQDAGRGPNTGELFF
DNA: TGTGCCAGCAGCCAAGATGCGGGGAGGGGCCCGAACACCGGGGAGCTGTTTTTT

V: TRBV5-5
D: NA
size: NA
J: TRBJ1-2
CDR3: CASSLVKWANYGYTF
DNA: TGTGCCAGCAGCTTGGTTAAGTGGGCTAACTATGGCTACACCTTC

V: TRBV11-3
D: NA
size: many
J: TRBJ1-2
CDR3: CASSLGSANYGYTF
DNA: TGTGCCAGCAGCTTAGGGTCGGCCAACTATGGCTACACCTTC

V: TRBV6-5
D: NA
size: NA
J: TRBJ1-4
CDR3: CASSYFGSNEKLFF
DNA: TGTGCCAGCAGTTACTTCGGGTCTAATGAAAAACTGTTTTTT

V: TRBV7-3
D: NA
size: few
J: TRBJ2-2
CDR3: CASSLLPSRVPNTGELFF
DNA: TGTGCCAGCAGCTTACTCCCAAGTAGGGTTCCCAACACCGGGGAGCTGTTTTTT

V: TRBV20-1
D: NA
size: few
J: TRBJ2-6
CDR3: CSAWGANVLTF
DNA: TGCAGTGCATGGGGGGCCAACGTCCTGACTTTC

V: TRBV28
D: TRBD1
size: many
J: TRBJ2-1
CDR3: CASVRDRVRNEQFF
DNA: TGTGCCAGCGTTCGGGACAGGGTGCGTAATGAGCAGTTCTTC

V: TRBV19
D: TRBD2
size: many
J: TRBJ2-3
CDR3: CASSTRRVGLSGRNTQYF
DNA: TGTGCCAGTAGTACCCGGCGCGTGGGACTAAGCGGGAGAAATACGCAGTATTTT

V: TRBV29-1
D: TRBD1
size: many
J: TRBJ2-1
CDR3: CSARTGGADRHNEQFF
DNA: TGCAGCGCCCGGACAGGGGGCGCAGATCGCCACAATGAGCAGTTCTTC

V: TRBV3-1
D: TRBD2
size: many
J: TRBJ2-5
CDR3: CASSQFLAAETQYF
DNA: TGTGCCAGCAGCCAGTTCCTAGCGGCGGAGACCCAGTACTTC

V: TRBV27
D: NA
size: many
J: TRBJ1-1
CDR3: CASSLSAISQEPTEAFF
DNA: TGTGCCAGCAGTTTAAGCGCTATAAGCCAAGAACCCACTGAAGCTTTCTTT

V: TRBV5-1
D: TRBD1
size: few
J: TRBJ1-5
CDR3: CASSLVGGGEPQHF
DNA: TGCGCCAGCAGCTTGGTAGGGGGCGGGGAGCCCCAGCATTTT

V: TRBV9
D: TRBD2
size: many
J: TRBJ2-1
CDR3: CASSVPQREGRDEQFF
DNA: TGTGCCAGCAGCGTACCACAGCGGGAGGGGAGGGATGAGCAGTTCTTC

V: TRBV6-4
D: NA
size: NA
J: TRBJ1-5
CDR3: CASSDRRRNSNQPQHF
DNA: TGTGCCAGCAGTGACCGAAGACGAAATAGCAATCAGCCCCAGCATTTT

V: TRBV18
D: TRBD1
size: many
J: TRBJ1-5
CDR3: CASSTSLGQGSNQPQHF
DNA: TGTGCCAGCTCCACTTCCCTGGGACAGGGTAGCAATCAGCCCCAGCATTTT

V: TRBV12-3/TRBV12-4
D: TRBD1
size: many
J: TRBJ2-5
CDR3: CASSNWDRQETQYF
DNA: TGTGCCAGCAGTAACTGGGACAGACAAGAGACCCAGTACTTC

V: TRBV11-1
D: TRBD2
size: many
J: TRBJ2-7
CDR3: CASSLGVWTSGRREQYF
DNA: TGTGCCAGCAGCTTAGGAGTTTGGACTAGCGGGAGAAGAGAGCAGTACTTC

V: TRBV20-1
D: NA
size: many
J: TRBJ2-7
CDR3: CSARDWGQGRNEQYF
DNA: TGCAGTGCTAGAGATTGGGGGCAGGGGAGGAACGAGCAGTACTTC

V: TRBV20-1
D: TRBD2
size: many
J: TRBJ2-1
CDR3: CSAVAGGPYNEQFF
DNA: TGCAGTGCTGTAGCGGGAGGGCCCTACAATGAGCAGTTCTTC

V: TRBV11-2
D: NA
size: many
J: TRBJ2-1
CDR3: CASSLEGGGVYEQFF
DNA: TGTGCCAGCAGCTTAGAAGGGGGCGGGGTGTATGAGCAGTTCTTC

V: TRBV28
D: NA
size: many
J: TRBJ2-7
CDR3: CASRRTVGEQYF
DNA: TGTGCCAGCAGGCGGACAGTTGGGGAGCAGTACTTC

V: TRBV6-2/TRBV6-3
D: NA
size: many
J: TRBJ2-1
CDR3: CASRGGGKVHNEQFF
DNA: TGTGCCAGCAGAGGTGGGGGGAAGGTTCACAATGAGCAGTTCTTC

V: TRBV9
D: TRBD2
size: many
J: TRBJ2-1
CDR3: CASSVFASGRKGYNEQFF
DNA: TGTGCCAGCAGCGTATTTGCTAGCGGGAGGAAGGGTTACAATGAGCAGTTCTTC

V: TRBV5-1
D: NA
size: NA
J: TRBJ2-1
CDR3: CASSVLTTNEQFF
DNA: TGCGCCAGCAGCGTTCTAACAACCAATGAGCAGTTCTTC

V: TRBV20-1
D: TRBD1
size: many
J: TRBJ1-1
CDR3: CSARAGRGASTEAFF
DNA: TGCAGTGCTCGAGCGGGCAGGGGGGCTAGCACTGAAGCTTTCTTT

V: TRBV19
D: NA
size: many
J: TRBJ1-4
CDR3: CASSTVTVRAATNEKLFF
DNA: TGTGCCAGTAGTACCGTGACAGTACGTGCGGCAACTAATGAAAAACTGTTTTTT

V: TRBV2
D: NA
size: many
J: TRBJ2-2
CDR3: CACVRTAGELFF
DNA: TGTGCCTGCGTCCGTACAGCCGGGGAGCTGTTTTTT

V: TRBV6-1
D: NA
size: NA
J: TRBJ2-2
CDR3: CASRPPGDLNTGELFF
DNA: TGTGCCAGCCGTCCCCCGGGGGACCTAAACACCGGGGAGCTGTTTTTT

V: TRBV11-2
D: NA
size: many
J: TRBJ1-1
CDR3: CASTPDGGRAFF
DNA: TGTGCCAGCACCCCGGATGGGGGTAGGGCTTTCTTT

V: TRBV3-1
D: NA
size: many
J: TRBJ2-1
CDR3: CASSQISNEQFF
DNA: TGTGCCAGCAGCCAAATTTCCAATGAGCAGTTCTTC

V: TRBV7-2
D: TRBD1
size: many
J: TRBJ2-1
CDR3: CASSFDRVPYNEQFF
DNA: TGTGCCAGCAGCTTCGACAGGGTACCCTACAATGAGCAGTTCTTC

V: TRBV6-2/TRBV6-3
D: TRBD1
size: NA
J: TRBJ1-5
CDR3: CASSLTGGHQPQHF
DNA: TGTGCCAGCAGTCTCACAGGGGGCCATCAGCCCCAGCATTTT

V: TRBV2
D: NA
size: few
J: TRBJ1-5
CDR3: CASSGEGLQPQHF
DNA: TGTGCCAGCAGTGGGGAGGGGTTACAGCCCCAGCATTTT

V: TRBV20-1
D: NA
size: many
J: TRBJ2-1
CDR3: CSASREGAYNEQFF
DNA: TGCAGTGCTAGCCGAGAGGGAGCCTACAATGAGCAGTTCTTC

V: TRBV6-5
D: NA
size: NA
J: TRBJ1-4
CDR3: CASSYLNRDPRWLFF
DNA: TGTGCCAGCAGTTATCTGAACCGGGACCCTCGGTGGTTGTTTTTT

V: TRBV12-3/TRBV12-4
D: NA
size: many
J: TRBJ1-2
CDR3: CASSPMGDRNGYTF
DNA: TGTGCCAGCAGTCCTATGGGGGATAGGAATGGCTACACCTTC

V: TRBV7-3
D: NA
size: many
J: TRBJ1-1
CDR3: CASSLSWRARRTEAFF
DNA: TGTGCCAGCAGCTTGTCATGGAGGGCCCGGAGGACTGAAGCTTTCTTT

V: TRBV3-1
D: NA
size: NA
J: TRBJ2-1
CDR3: CASSRQRRNSNEQFF
DNA: TGTGCCAGCAGCCGCCAGCGTCGGAATAGCAATGAGCAGTTCTTC

V: TRBV12-3/TRBV12-4
D: TRBD1
size: NA
J: TRBJ1-4
CDR3: CASTRTGLDGKLFF
DNA: TGTGCCAGCACCAGGACAGGGTTGGATGGAAAACTGTTTTTT

V: TRBV7-2
D: NA
size: NA
J: TRBJ1-3
CDR3: CASSLTGNSGNTIYF
DNA: TGTGCCAGCAGCTTAACCGGAAACTCTGGAAACACCATATATTTT

V: TRBV11-3
D: NA
size: many
J: TRBJ1-4
CDR3: CASSSRSLQAGEKLFF
DNA: TGTGCCAGCAGCTCTCGCAGCTTGCAGGCGGGTGAAAAACTGTTTTTT